This T cell receptor (beta chain) was captured in a study of T cells after yellow fever vaccination. The CDR3 runs to 15 residues. Germline lookup yields CDR1 GTSNPN and CDR2 SVGIG (reference sequence). V was cut by 0 bases and J by 6 bases, with 12 bases left in between. TCRdb reanalysed the 5' RACE reads using MiXCR and keeps one entry per CDR3 protein. The sample records over 45,000 distinct CDR3 sequences, roughly 6.9% being singletons. The TCR was taken from a man younger than 30 who received the YFV17D yellow fever vaccine. The input for sequencing was CD8+ T cells sorted from PBMCs, taken on the day of the first yellow fever vaccination. This rearrangement joins TRBV30 to TRBJ1-6; TRBD1 is a possible D gene (6 bases). The DNA of the CDR3 is TGTGCCTGGAGTGTAATCAACAGGGCTAATTCACCCCTCCACTTT. Protein sequence: CAWSVINRANSPLHF. The entire variable domain, with the rest obtained from reference TRBV30 and TRBJ1-6, is as follows: SQTIHQWPATLVQPVGSPLSLECTVEGTSNPNLYWYRQAAGRGLQLLFYSVGIGQISSEVPQNLSASRPQDRQFILSSKKLLLSDSGFYLCAWSVINRANSPLHFGNGTRLTVT.